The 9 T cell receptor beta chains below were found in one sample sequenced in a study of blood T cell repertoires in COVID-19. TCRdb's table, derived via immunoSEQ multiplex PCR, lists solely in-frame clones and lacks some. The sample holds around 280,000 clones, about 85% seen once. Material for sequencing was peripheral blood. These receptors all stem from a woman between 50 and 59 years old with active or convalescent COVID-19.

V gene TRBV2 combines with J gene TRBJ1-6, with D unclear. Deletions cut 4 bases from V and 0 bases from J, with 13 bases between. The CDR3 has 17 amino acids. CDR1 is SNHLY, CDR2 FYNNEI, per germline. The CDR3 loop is CASSVLLPSSYNSPLHF. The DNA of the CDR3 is TGTGCCAGCAGTGTCCTACTACCGAGCTCCTATAATTCACCCCTCCACTTT.

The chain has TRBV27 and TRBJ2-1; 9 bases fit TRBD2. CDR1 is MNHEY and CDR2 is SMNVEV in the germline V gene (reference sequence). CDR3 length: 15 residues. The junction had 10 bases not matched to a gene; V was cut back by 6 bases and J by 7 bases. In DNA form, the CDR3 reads TGTGCCAGCAGGGAATGGCGGGAGGGCCGGAATGAGCAGTTCTTC. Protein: CASREWREGRNEQFF.

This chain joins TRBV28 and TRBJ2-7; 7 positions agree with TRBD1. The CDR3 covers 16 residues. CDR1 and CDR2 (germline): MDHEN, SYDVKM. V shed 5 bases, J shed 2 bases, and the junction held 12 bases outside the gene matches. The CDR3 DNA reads TGTGCCAGCAGTATTCCCCCCGGGACAGAACCCTACGAGCAGTACTTC. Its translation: CASSIPPGTEPYEQYF.

Here the CDR3 DNA reads TGTGCCAGCAGCTCTCAAGGGACTAGCTCCTACAATGAGCAGTTCTTC. Encoded protein: CASSSQGTSSYNEQFF. The V gene is TRBV11-2, the J gene TRBJ2-1; TRBD2 matches at 8 bases. Germline CDR1 SGHAT, CDR2 FQNNGV. CDR3 length: 16 amino acids. With V trimmed by 4 bases and J by 0 bases, 5 bases remained unmatched.

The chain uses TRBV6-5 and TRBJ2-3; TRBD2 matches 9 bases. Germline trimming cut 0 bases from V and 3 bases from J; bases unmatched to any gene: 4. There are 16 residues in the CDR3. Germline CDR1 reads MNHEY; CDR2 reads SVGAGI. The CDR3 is CASSYSRAGGTDTQYF. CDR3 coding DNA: TGTGCCAGCAGTTACTCCCGCGCGGGAGGGACAGATACGCAGTATTTT.

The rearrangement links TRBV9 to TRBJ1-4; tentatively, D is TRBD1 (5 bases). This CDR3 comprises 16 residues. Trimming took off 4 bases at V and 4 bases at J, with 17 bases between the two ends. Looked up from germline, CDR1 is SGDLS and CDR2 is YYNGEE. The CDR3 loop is CASSPGVGDYNEKLFF. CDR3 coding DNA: TGTGCCAGCAGCCCCGGAGTAGGGGACTATAATGAAAAACTGTTTTTT.

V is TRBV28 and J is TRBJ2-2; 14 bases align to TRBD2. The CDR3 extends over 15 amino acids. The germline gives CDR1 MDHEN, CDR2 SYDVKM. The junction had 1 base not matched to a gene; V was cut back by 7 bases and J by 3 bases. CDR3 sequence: CASKGLAGDTGELFF. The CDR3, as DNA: TGTGCCAGCAAGGGACTAGCGGGAGACACCGGGGAGCTGTTTTTT. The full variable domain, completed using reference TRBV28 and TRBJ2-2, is DVKVTQSSRYLVKRTGEKVFLECVQDMDHENMFWYRQDPGLGLRLIYFSYDVKMKEKGDIPEGYSVSREKKERFSLILESASTNQTSMYLCASKGLAGDTGELFFGEGSRLTVL.

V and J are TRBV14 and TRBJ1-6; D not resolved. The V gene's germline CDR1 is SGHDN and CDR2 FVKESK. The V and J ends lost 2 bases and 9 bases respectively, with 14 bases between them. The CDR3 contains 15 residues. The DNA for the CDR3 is TGTGCCAGCAGCCAACTATACAGTGAGCTTTCACCCCTCCACTTT. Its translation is CASSQLYSELSPLHF.

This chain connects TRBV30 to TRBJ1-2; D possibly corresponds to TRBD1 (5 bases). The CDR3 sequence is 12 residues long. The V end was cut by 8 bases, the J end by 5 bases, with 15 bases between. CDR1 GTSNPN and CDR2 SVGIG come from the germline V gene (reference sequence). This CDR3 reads CAGDRGVYGYTF. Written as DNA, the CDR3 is TGTGCCGGAGACCGGGGGGTATATGGCTACACCTTC.